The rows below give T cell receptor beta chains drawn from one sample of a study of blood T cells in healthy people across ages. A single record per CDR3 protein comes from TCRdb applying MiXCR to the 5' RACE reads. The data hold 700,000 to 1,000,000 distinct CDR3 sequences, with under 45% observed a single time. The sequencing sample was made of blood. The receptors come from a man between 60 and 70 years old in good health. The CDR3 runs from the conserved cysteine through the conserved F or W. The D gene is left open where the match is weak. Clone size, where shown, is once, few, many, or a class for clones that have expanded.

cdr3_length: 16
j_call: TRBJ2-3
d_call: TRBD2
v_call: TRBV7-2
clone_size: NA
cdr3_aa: CASSLAIAGIFDTQYF
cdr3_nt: TGTGCCAGCAGCTTAGCGATAGCGGGGATCTTTGATACGCAGTATTTT

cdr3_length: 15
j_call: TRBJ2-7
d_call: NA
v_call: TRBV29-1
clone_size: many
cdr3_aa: CSVEANRGLSYEQYF
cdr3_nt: TGCAGCGTTGAAGCTAACCGGGGACTGAGCTACGAGCAGTACTTC

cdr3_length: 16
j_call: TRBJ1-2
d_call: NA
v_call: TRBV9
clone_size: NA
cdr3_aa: CASSVGPLGDFYGYTF
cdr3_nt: TGTGCCAGCAGCGTAGGACCATTGGGGGACTTCTATGGCTACACCTTC

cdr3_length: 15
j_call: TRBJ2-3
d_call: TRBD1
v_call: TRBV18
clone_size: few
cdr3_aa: CASSLNRGGQDTQYF
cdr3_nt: TGTGCCAGCTCACTGAACAGGGGCGGGCAGGATACGCAGTATTTT

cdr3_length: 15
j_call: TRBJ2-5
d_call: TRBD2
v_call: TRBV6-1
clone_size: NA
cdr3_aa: CANSEGVGGTETQYF
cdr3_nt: TGTGCCAACAGTGAAGGGGTGGGAGGGACGGAGACCCAGTACTTC

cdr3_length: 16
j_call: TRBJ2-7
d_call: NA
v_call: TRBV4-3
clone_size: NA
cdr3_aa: CASSQDITLSSYEQYF
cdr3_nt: TGCGCCAGCAGCCAAGATATTACCCTGAGCTCCTACGAGCAGTACTTC

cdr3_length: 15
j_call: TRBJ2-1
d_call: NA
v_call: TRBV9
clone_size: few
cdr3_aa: CASSVWGAPYNEQFF
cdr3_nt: TGTGCCAGCAGCGTATGGGGGGCCCCTTACAATGAGCAGTTCTTC

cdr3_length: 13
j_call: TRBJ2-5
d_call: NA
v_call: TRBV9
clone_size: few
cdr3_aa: CASSARDTETQYF
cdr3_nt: TGTGCCAGCAGCGCCCGGGACACAGAGACCCAGTACTTC

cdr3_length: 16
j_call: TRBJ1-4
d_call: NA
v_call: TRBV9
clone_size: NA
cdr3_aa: CASSAASGGHDEKLFF
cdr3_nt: TGTGCCAGCAGCGCAGCATCGGGGGGGCATGATGAAAAACTGTTTTTT

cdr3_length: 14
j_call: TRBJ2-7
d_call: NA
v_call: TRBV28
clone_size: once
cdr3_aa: CASSPWGGEVEQYF
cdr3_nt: TGTGCCAGCAGCCCTTGGGGAGGAGAGGTAGAGCAGTACTTC

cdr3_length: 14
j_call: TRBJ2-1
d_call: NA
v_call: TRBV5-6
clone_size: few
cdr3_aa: CASSLRRDYNEQFF
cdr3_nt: TGTGCCAGCAGCTTAAGGCGGGACTACAATGAGCAGTTCTTC

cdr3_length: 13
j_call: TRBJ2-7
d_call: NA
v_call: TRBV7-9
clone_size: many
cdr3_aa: CASSPYGGGEQYF
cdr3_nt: TGTGCCAGCAGCCCATATGGAGGGGGCGAGCAGTACTTC

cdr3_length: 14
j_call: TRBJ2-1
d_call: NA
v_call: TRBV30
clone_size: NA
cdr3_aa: CAWNRGFLYNEQFF
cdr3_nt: TGTGCCTGGAATCGGGGGTTCCTATACAATGAGCAGTTCTTC

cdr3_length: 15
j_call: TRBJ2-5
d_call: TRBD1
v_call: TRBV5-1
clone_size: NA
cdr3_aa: CASSLSGTGEETQYF
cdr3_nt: TGCGCCAGCAGCTTGTCCGGGACAGGGGAAGAGACCCAGTACTTC

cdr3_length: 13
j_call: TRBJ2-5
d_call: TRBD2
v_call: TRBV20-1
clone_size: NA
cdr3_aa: CSARASGNNEQYF
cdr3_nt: TGCAGTGCTAGGGCTAGCGGTAACAATGAGCAGTACTTC

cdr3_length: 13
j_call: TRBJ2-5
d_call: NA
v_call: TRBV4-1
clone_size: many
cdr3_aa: CASSLTNSETQYF
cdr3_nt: TGCGCCAGCAGCCTTACGAACAGTGAGACCCAGTACTTC

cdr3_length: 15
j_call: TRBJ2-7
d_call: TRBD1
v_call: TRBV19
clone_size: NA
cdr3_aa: CASSIGTGEHYEQYF
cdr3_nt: TGTGCCAGTAGTATAGGGACAGGCGAGCACTACGAGCAGTACTTC

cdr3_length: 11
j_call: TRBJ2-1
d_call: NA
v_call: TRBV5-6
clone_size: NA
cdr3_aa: CASRRQVEQFF
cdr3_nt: TGTGCCAGCAGAAGACAGGTTGAGCAGTTCTTC

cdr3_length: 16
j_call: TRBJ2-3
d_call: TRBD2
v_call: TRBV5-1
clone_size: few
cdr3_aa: CASSLWLAGSSDTQYF
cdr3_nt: TGCGCCAGCAGCTTGTGGCTAGCGGGGAGCTCGGATACGCAGTATTTT

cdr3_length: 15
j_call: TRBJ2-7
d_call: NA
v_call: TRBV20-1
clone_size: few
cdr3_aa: CSATHPGQISYEQYF
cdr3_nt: TGCAGTGCCACCCATCCGGGACAAATAAGTTACGAGCAGTACTTC

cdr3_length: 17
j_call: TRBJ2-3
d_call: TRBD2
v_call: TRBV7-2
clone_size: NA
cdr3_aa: CASTRTTSGVRGDTQYF
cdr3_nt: TGTGCCAGCACCAGAACGACTAGCGGGGTTCGAGGAGATACGCAGTATTTT

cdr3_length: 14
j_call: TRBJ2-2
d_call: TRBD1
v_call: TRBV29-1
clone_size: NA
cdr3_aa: CSVVGTVNTGELFF
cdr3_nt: TGCAGCGTTGTGGGGACAGTGAACACCGGGGAGCTGTTTTTT

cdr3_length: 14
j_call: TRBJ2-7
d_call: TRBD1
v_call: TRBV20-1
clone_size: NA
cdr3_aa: CSAPGQGGLYEQYF
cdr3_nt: TGCAGTGCACCCGGACAGGGCGGCCTATACGAGCAGTACTTC

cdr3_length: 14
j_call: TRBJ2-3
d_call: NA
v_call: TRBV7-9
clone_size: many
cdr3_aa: CASSLGQPPDTQYF
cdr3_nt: TGTGCCAGCAGCTTAGGACAGCCCCCCGATACGCAGTATTTT

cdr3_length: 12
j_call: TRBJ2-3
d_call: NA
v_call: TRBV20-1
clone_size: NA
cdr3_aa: CSARGASDTQYF
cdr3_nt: TGCAGTGCTAGAGGTGCGTCAGATACGCAGTATTTT

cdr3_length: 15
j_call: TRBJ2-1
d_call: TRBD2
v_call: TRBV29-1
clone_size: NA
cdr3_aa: CSVGSGRPSGAEQFF
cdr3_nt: TGCAGCGTTGGGAGCGGCAGACCTAGCGGGGCTGAGCAGTTCTTC

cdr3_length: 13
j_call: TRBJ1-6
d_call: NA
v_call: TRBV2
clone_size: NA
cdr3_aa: CASTGGGVALLHF
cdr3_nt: TGTGCCAGCACCGGGGGGGGCGTTGCTCTCCTCCACTTT

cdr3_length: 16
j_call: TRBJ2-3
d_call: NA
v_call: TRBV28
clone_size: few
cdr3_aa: CASSLRVRASTDTQYF
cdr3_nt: TGTGCCAGCAGTTTACGGGTCAGGGCCAGCACAGATACGCAGTATTTT

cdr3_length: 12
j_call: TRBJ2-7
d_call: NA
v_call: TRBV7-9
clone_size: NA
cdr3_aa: CASSTPPYEQYF
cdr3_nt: TGTGCCAGCAGCACACCTCCCTACGAGCAGTACTTC

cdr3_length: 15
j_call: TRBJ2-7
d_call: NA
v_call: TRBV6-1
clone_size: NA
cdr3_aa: CASSFNRDVSYEQYF
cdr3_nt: TGTGCCAGCAGCTTTAACCGGGACGTCTCCTACGAGCAGTACTTC

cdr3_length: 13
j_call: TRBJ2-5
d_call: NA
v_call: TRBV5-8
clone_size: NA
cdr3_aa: CASTRDTAETQYF
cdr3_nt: TGTGCCAGCACTAGGGACACCGCAGAGACCCAGTACTTC

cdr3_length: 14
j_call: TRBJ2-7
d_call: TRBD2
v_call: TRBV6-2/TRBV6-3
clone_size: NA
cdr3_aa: CASSYPSGGNEQYF
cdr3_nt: TGTGCCAGCAGTTATCCTAGCGGGGGCAATGAGCAGTACTTC

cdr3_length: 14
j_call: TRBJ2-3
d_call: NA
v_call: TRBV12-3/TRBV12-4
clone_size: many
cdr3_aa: CASFQGGSTDTQYF
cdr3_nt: TGTGCCAGTTTCCAGGGCGGAAGCACAGATACGCAGTATTTT

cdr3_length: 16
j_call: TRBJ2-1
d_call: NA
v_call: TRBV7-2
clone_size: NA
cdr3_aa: CASSFSPRGARNEQFF
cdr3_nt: TGTGCCAGCAGCTTTTCCCCAAGGGGGGCACGGAATGAGCAGTTCTTC

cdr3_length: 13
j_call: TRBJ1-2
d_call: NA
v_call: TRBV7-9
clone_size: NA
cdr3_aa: CASSLAGGVGYTF
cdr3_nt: TGTGCCAGCAGCTTAGCCGGGGGCGTTGGCTACACCTTC

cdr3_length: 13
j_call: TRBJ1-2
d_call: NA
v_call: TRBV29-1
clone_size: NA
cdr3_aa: CSVEHWESDGYTF
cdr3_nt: TGCAGCGTTGAACATTGGGAAAGCGATGGCTACACCTTC

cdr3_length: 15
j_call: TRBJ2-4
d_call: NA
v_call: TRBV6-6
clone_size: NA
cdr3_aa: CASKLGVPGFGEQYF
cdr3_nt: TGTGCCAGCAAACTCGGGGTCCCCGGTTTTGGGGAGCAGTACTTC

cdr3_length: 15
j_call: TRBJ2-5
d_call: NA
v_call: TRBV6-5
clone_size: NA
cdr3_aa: CASTNWQGLQETQYF
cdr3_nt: TGTGCCAGCACCAACTGGCAGGGTCTTCAAGAGACCCAGTACTTC

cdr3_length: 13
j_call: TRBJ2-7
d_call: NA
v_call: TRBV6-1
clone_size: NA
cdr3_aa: CASSRDHEGEQYF
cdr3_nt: TGTGCCAGCAGTAGGGACCACGAAGGCGAGCAGTACTTC

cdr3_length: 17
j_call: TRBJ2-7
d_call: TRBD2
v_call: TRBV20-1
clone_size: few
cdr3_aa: CSARGTSGGASADEQYF
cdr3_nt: TGCAGTGCTAGAGGGACTAGCGGGGGGGCCTCCGCCGACGAGCAGTACTTC

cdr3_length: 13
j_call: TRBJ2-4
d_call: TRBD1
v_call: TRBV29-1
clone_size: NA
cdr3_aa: CSVERTGTDEQYF
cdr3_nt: TGCAGCGTTGAAAGGACAGGGACGGATGAGCAGTACTTC

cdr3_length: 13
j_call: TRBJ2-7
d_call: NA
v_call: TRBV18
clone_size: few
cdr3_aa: CASSPVMGYEQYF
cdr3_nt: TGTGCCAGCTCACCAGTGATGGGGTACGAGCAGTACTTC